This is a list of T cell receptor beta chains from one sample in a study of blood T cell repertoires in COVID-19. The data were produced by immunoSEQ multiplex PCR, yet TCRdb's version contains in-frame clones alone and is incomplete. The data show 150,000 to 200,000 clones, roughly 81% seen once. The sequenced material came from peripheral blood. These receptor sequences come from a woman of 80 years or more with COVID-19, enrolled during active disease. The CDR3 runs from the conserved cysteine through the conserved F or W. A D gene is named only where the DNA matches it firmly. The size field is filled for only some rows; it gives once, few, many or a size class.

d_call	v_call	clone_size	j_call	cdr3_aa	cdr3_nt
-	TRBV5-8	-	TRBJ1-6	CASSLATVRYNSPLHF	TGTGCCAGCAGCTTGGCGACCGTGCGGTATAATTCACCCCTCCACTTT
TRBD2	TRBV14	-	TRBJ2-3	CASSQLGGSRTDTQYF	TGTGCCAGCAGCCAACTCGGGGGGTCGCGCACAGATACGCAGTATTTT
TRBD1	TRBV12-3/TRBV12-4	-	TRBJ1-2	CASSPTGGYGYTF	TGTGCCAGCAGTCCCACAGGGGGCTATGGCTACACCTTC
TRBD2	TRBV19	-	TRBJ2-7	CASSIDARTSGSYEQYF	TGTGCCAGTAGTATCGATGCCCGGACTAGCGGCTCCTACGAGCAGTACTTC
TRBD2	TRBV18	-	TRBJ2-3	CASSPGTKQDTQYF	TGTGCCAGCTCACCCGGGACTAAACAAGATACGCAGTATTTT
TRBD1	TRBV5-5	-	TRBJ1-4	CASSPDRDDEKLFF	TGTGCCAGCAGCCCGGACAGGGACGATGAAAAACTGTTTTTT
-	TRBV7-3	-	TRBJ2-5	CASSLLGGLRETQYF	TGTGCCAGCAGCTTATTGGGGGGGCTCCGGGAGACCCAGTACTTC
-	TRBV7-9	once	TRBJ1-6	CASSLSPDNSPLHF	TGTGCCAGCAGTCTTAGCCCAGATAATTCACCCCTCCACTTT
-	TRBV6-5	-	TRBJ2-2	CASSQAQGGELFF	TGTGCCAGCAGTCAGGCTCAAGGCGGGGAGCTGTTTTTT
-	TRBV6-2/TRBV6-3	-	TRBJ2-5	CASSLTKETQYF	TGTGCCAGCAGTCTAACTAAAGAGACCCAGTACTTC
-	TRBV7-9	few	TRBJ2-5	CASSWEARETQYF	TGTGCCAGCAGCTGGGAGGCCCGGGAGACCCAGTACTTC